The 25 T cell receptor beta chains below all came from one sample that was sequenced in a study of blood T cells in healthy people across ages. Sample-barcoded 5' priming and a J-beta primer mix drove a second PCR of 7 to 11 cycles. Each CDR3 protein is one row after TCRdb ran MiXCR on the 5' RACE reads. The sample includes 600,000 to 900,000 distinct CDR3 sequences, roughly 24% of them seen just once. This same sample was also taken into another study, of T cells of mothers and their children.

Sequenced sample: blood. The receptors were gathered from a boy younger than 18 in good health.

This clonotype was counted between two and nine times. The J gene is TRBJ1-1, the V gene TRBV6-5; unclear D gene. The CDR3 sequence is 12 residues long. CDR1 is MNHEY, CDR2 SVGAGI, per germline. The V end was cut by 4 bases, the J end by 4 bases, with 7 bases between. The CDR3 DNA is TGTGCCAGCAGTTCCGGGCCCACTGAAGCTTTCTTT. This sequence encodes CASSSGPTEAFF.

This chain links TRBV20-1 with TRBJ2-3; the match to TRBD2 covers 7 bases. The V and J ends lost 0 bases and 2 bases, in that order; junction bases with no gene match: 5. This CDR3 has 15 residues. Germline V lookup: CDR1 DFQATT, CDR2 SNEGSKA (reference sequence). The CDR3 loop reads CSARDLGTNTDTQYF. The CDR3 bases are TGCAGTGCTAGAGATCTTGGGACTAACACAGATACGCAGTATTTT.

This clonotype has more than one count but fewer than ten. The CDR3 region has the DNA TGTGCCCCAAAAGGGGGTAGCTCCTACGAGCAGTACTTC. This sequence encodes CAPKGGSSYEQYF. The chain carries TRBV30 and TRBJ2-7, with D perhaps TRBD1 (6 bases). Germline V lookup: CDR1 GTSNPN, CDR2 SVGIG (reference sequence). Trimming took off 8 bases at V and 0 bases at J, with 14 bases between the two ends. This CDR3 has 13 amino acids.

The chain uses TRBV30 and TRBJ2-3; 8 bases map to TRBD2. The CDR3 is made up of 16 amino acids. V lost 5 bases and J lost 1; bases outside the gene matches: 11. Germline lookup yields CDR1 GTSNPN and CDR2 SVGIG (reference sequence). The CDR3 reads CAWGGLGSGGTDTQYF. In DNA form, the CDR3 reads TGTGCCTGGGGGGGCCTGGGTAGCGGGGGCACAGATACGCAGTATTTT.

This clonotype turned up a few times. V gene TRBV30 combines with J gene TRBJ2-7; no clear D gene. The V end lost 0 bases, the J end lost 10 bases, and 10 bases lay between the germline ends. CDR3 length: 11 residues. Germline values: CDR1 GTSNPN, CDR2 SVGIG (reference sequence). The CDR3 sequence is CAWSVTASQYF. DNA for the CDR3: TGTGCCTGGAGTGTGACTGCATCTCAGTACTTC.

This chain connects TRBV5-5 to TRBJ2-5; no clear D gene. Germline CDR1 is SGHKS and CDR2 is YYEKEE (reference sequence). Trimming stripped 0 bases from V and 0 bases from J, with 6 bases between. The CDR3 runs to 14 residues. The CDR3 loop reads CASSLVPDQETQYF. The CDR3 DNA follows: TGTGCCAGCAGCTTGGTTCCGGACCAAGAGACCCAGTACTTC. Full variable domain (missing parts from reference TRBV5-5 and TRBJ2-5): DAGVTQSPTHLIKTRGQQVTLRCSPISGHKSVSWYQQVLGQGPQFIFQYYEKEERGRGNFPDRFSARQFPNYSSELNVNALLLGDSALYLCASSLVPDQETQYFGPGTRLLVL.

This clonotype was recorded once. The rearrangement links TRBV29-1 to TRBJ1-2; D is unresolved. Trimming removed 4 bases from V and 6 bases from J, with 9 bases in between. The germline V gene has CDR1 SQVTM and CDR2 ANQGSEA. This CDR3 contains 11 residues. CDR3 protein: CSVGQMNGYTF. In DNA form, the CDR3 reads TGCAGCGTTGGGCAGATGAATGGCTACACCTTC.

The DNA for the CDR3 is TGCAGCTTTGGGAGGGACAGGGGGCCCACAGATACGCAGTATTTT. This gives the protein CSFGRDRGPTDTQYF. V usage is TRBV29-1 and J usage is TRBJ2-3; 12 bases line up with TRBD1. V shed 8 bases and J 2 bases; nucleotides not matched to a gene: 8. This CDR3 has 15 residues. Per germline, CDR1 SQVTM and CDR2 ANQGSEA.

V is TRBV7-2 and J is TRBJ2-5, with a weak D call TRBD1 (5 bases). V was cut by 5 bases and J by 2 bases, with 18 bases left in between. From germline, CDR1 is SGHTA and CDR2 FQGNSA. This CDR3 contains 16 residues. The chain's CDR3 is CASSPRGGYNQETQYF. As DNA, the CDR3 is TGTGCCAGCAGCCCTAGGGGCGGCTACAATCAAGAGACCCAGTACTTC.

The chain joins TRBV5-1 to TRBJ1-1; the D gene is possibly TRBD1 (5 bases). The CDR3 spans 14 residues. V was pared by 6 bases and J by 10 bases, with 22 bases between. CDR1 and CDR2 from the germline V gene are SGHRS and YFSETQ. In nucleotides, the CDR3 is TGCGCCAGCAACCCTGGCCCCGGGGGAGATGTAGCTTTCTTT. Its protein is CASNPGPGGDVAFF.

The chain combines TRBV5-1 with TRBJ2-5, with D perhaps being TRBD1 or TRBD2 (5 bases each). Trimming shortened V by 2 bases and J by 5 bases, and 13 bases separated the two germline ends. CDR3 length equals 14 residues. Germline CDR1 reads SGHRS; CDR2 reads YFSETQ. The CDR3 protein is CASSFGRGAETQYF. The CDR3 DNA is TGCGCCAGCAGCTTCGGACGAGGGGCCGAGACCCAGTACTTC.

This clonotype was picked up a small number of times. The chain carries TRBV4-2 and TRBJ2-7; TRBD1 agrees at 7 bases. V lost 0 bases, J lost 5 bases, and 7 bases stayed unmatched. Germline V CDR1 and CDR2: LGHNA, YNFKEQ. This CDR3 has 15 amino acids. The CDR3 here is CASSQEDREEDEQYF. The CDR3 DNA reads TGTGCCAGCAGCCAAGAAGACAGGGAAGAGGACGAGCAGTACTTC.

This clonotype was seen a few times. The chain carries TRBV5-5 and TRBJ1-5; D may be TRBD1 (5 bases). Germline CDR1 and CDR2: SGHKS and YYEKEE (reference sequence). Trimming pared 0 bases from V and 5 bases from J, leaving 12 bases between. The CDR3 is 15 residues long. This CDR3 reads CASSLVGPRDQPQHF. The DNA for the CDR3 is TGTGCCAGCAGCTTGGTGGGGCCCAGGGATCAGCCCCAGCATTTT.

The chain joins TRBV11-2 to TRBJ2-1; the D gene is possibly TRBD1 (5 bases). Deletions cut 6 bases from V and 7 bases from J, with 10 bases between. In germline, CDR1 is SGHAT, CDR2 FQNNGV. CDR3 length equals 12 residues. The CDR3 spells CASRFRENEQFF. The CDR3 nucleotides are TGTGCCAGCAGGTTCAGGGAAAATGAGCAGTTCTTC.

The rearrangement uses TRBV6-1 and TRBJ2-1, with D tentatively TRBD1 (6 bases). The last part of the DNA fits TRBJ2-7 better; the J call may be wrong. Germline V gene sequence: CDR1 MNHNS, CDR2 SASEGT. The CDR3 extends over 17 amino acids. This chain's CDR3 is CASSARTWDTVYREQYF. CDR3 in DNA: TGTGCCAGCAGTGCCCGAACATGGGACACGGTTTACCGCGAGCAGTACTTC.

The chain carries TRBV11-3 and TRBJ2-1; tentatively, D is TRBD2 (6 bases). The CDR3 loop spans 14 amino acids. Trimming stripped 5 bases from V and 7 bases from J, with 15 bases between. CDR1 and CDR2 from the germline V gene are SGHNT and YENEEA. The CDR3 loop is CASSGRGTSNEQFF. The CDR3 coding sequence is TGTGCCAGCAGCGGTAGAGGGACTTCTAATGAGCAGTTCTTC.

This chain links TRBV11-2 with TRBJ2-1, with 8 bases fitting TRBD2. After removal of 1 base from V and 3 bases from J, the junction contained 8 bases not matched to a gene. This CDR3 is built from 17 residues. Germline CDR1 SGHAT, CDR2 FQNNGV. The DNA of the CDR3 is TGTGCCAGCAGCTTAGGGGGAGCGGGGGCCATCTACAATGAGCAGTTCTTC. It is translated as CASSLGGAGAIYNEQFF.

The chain has TRBV10-3 and TRBJ1-1; no firm D call. V was pared by 0 bases and J by 2 bases, with 10 bases between. CDR1 and CDR2 from the germline V gene are ENHRY and SYGVKD. The length of the CDR3 is 15 residues. In DNA, the CDR3 is TGTGCCATCAGTGAGTCGATCCCGGGAAACACTGAAGCTTTCTTT. Translated, it gives CAISESIPGNTEAFF.

V gene TRBV18 combines with J gene TRBJ2-6; D is perhaps TRBD1 (6 bases). Germline values: CDR1 KGHSH, CDR2 LQKENI. The length of the CDR3 is 17 residues. V was clipped by 3 bases and J by 3 bases, with 15 bases between them. The CDR3 region has the DNA TGTGCCAGCTCACCCTATACAGGGCAAAATGGGGCCAACGTCCTGACTTTC. Encoded protein: CASSPYTGQNGANVLTF.

A few counts support this clonotype. The chain combines TRBV4-1 with TRBJ2-1, with TRBD1 as a possible D gene (5 bases). V was pared by 3 bases and J by 3 bases, with 9 bases between. This CDR3 comprises 14 residues. Germline V CDR1 and CDR2: MGHRA, YSYEKL. For the CDR3, the DNA is TGCGCCAGCAGCCACCCAGACAGCTACAATGAGCAGTTCTTC. Its translation: CASSHPDSYNEQFF.

V and J are TRBV28 and TRBJ1-2; 7 positions match TRBD1. V lost 10 bases, J lost 2 bases, and 4 bases stayed unmatched. Looked up from germline, CDR1 is MDHEN and CDR2 is SYDVKM. This CDR3 is 12 amino acids long. Here the CDR3 DNA reads TGTGCCACAACGACAGGGAACTATGGCTACACCTTC. Encoded protein: CATTTGNYGYTF.

This clonotype appeared a few times. This chain connects TRBV20-1 to TRBJ2-5; D perhaps matches TRBD1 (6 bases). The CDR3 consists of 13 residues. The germline CDR1 and CDR2 sequences are DFQATT and SNEGSKA (reference sequence). V lost 1 base and J 4 bases, leaving 10 bases between the germline ends. CDR3 sequence: CSARVQGPETQYF. CDR3 nucleotide sequence: TGCAGTGCTAGAGTACAGGGACCAGAGACCCAGTACTTC.

This clonotype turned up a few times. The V and J genes are TRBV7-9 and TRBJ2-3, with 8 nucleotides matching TRBD1. Trimming took 0 bases from V and 10 from J; bases not matched to a gene: 0. CDR1 and CDR2 from the germline V gene are SEHNR and FQNEAQ (reference sequence). This CDR3 is 12 amino acids long. CDR3 in DNA: TGTGCCAGCAGCTTAGCGACAGGGGCGCAGTATTTT. It translates to CASSLATGAQYF.

The V gene is TRBV28, the J gene TRBJ2-2; D not certain. Trimming shortened V by 3 bases and J by 10 bases, and 15 bases separated the two germline ends. In germline, CDR1 is MDHEN, CDR2 SYDVKM. The CDR3 length is 14 residues. This chain's CDR3 is CASSLALQLAELFF. The CDR3 DNA reads as TGTGCCAGCAGTTTGGCTCTACAACTCGCGGAGCTGTTTTTT.

The CDR3 loop is CASSLTSSGANVLTF. CDR3 DNA sequence: TGTGCCAGCTCCCTTACAAGCTCTGGGGCCAACGTCCTGACTTTC. This chain uses TRBV18 with TRBJ2-6; D gene uncertain. CDR1 is KGHSH, CDR2 LQKENI, per germline. Trimming stripped 6 bases from V and 0 bases from J, with 9 bases between. The CDR3 loop spans 15 amino acids.